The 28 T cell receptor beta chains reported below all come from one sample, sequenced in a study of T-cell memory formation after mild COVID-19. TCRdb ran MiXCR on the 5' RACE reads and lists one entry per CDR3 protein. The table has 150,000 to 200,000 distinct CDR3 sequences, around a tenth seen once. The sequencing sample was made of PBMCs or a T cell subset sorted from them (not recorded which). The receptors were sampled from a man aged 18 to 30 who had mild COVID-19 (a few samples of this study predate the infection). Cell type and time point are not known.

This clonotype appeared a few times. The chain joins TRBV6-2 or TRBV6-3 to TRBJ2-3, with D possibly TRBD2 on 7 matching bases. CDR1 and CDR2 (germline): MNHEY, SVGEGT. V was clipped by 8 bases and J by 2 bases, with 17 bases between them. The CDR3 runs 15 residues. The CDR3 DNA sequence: TGTGCCAGCTCGAGGAGGGGGGGGGTCACAGATACGCAGTATTTT. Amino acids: CASSRRGGVTDTQYF.

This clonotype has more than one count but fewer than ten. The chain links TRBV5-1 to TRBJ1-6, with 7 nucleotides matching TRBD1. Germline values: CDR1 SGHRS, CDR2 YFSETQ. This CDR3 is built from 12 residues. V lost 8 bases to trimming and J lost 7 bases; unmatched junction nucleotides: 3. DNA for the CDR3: TGCGCCAGGACACAGGGGAATTCACCCCTCCACTTT. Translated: CARTQGNSPLHF.

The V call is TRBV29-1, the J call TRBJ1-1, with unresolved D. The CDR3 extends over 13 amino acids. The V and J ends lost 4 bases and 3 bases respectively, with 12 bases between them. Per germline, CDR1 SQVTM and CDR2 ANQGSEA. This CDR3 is CSVAVGKDTEAFF. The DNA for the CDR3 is TGCAGCGTTGCCGTGGGAAAGGACACTGAAGCTTTCTTT.

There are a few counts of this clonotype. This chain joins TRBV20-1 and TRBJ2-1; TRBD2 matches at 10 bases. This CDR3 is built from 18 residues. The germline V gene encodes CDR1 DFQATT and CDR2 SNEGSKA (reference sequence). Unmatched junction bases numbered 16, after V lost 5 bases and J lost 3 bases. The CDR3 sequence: CSAPRTSGTTKIYNEQFF. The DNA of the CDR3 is TGCAGTGCTCCCCGGACTAGCGGAACGACAAAAATCTACAATGAGCAGTTCTTC.

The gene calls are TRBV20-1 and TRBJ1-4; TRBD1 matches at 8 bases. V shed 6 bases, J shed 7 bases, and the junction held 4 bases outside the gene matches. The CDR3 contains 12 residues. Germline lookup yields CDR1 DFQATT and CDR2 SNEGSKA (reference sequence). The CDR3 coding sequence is TGCAGTGCCGACAGGGGTGGTGAAAAACTGTTTTTT. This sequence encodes CSADRGGEKLFF.

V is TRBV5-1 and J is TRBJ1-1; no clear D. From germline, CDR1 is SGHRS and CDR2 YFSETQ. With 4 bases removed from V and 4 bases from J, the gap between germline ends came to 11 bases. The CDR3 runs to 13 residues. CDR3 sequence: CASSTPEGTEAFF. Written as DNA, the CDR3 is TGCGCCAGCAGCACTCCGGAAGGCACTGAAGCTTTCTTT.

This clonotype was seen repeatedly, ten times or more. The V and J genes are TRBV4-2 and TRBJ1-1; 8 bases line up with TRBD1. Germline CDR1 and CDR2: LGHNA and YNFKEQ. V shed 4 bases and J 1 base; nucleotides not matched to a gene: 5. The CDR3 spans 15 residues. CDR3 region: CASSRPGQANTEAFF. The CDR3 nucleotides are TGTGCCAGCAGCCGACCGGGACAGGCGAACACTGAAGCTTTCTTT.

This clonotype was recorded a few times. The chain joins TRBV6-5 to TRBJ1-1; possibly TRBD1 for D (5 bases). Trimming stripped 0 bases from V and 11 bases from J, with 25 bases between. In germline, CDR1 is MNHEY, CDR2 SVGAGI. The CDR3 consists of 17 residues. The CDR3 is CASSYSYNQGNLIGAFF. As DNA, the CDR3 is TGTGCCAGCAGTTACTCGTATAACCAGGGTAATCTGATTGGTGCTTTCTTT.

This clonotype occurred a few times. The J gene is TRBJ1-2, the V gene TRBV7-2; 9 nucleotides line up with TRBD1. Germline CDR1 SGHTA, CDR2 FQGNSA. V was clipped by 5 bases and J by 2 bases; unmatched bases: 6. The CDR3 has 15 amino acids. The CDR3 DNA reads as TGTGCCAGCAGCCGAGACAGGGGGTTGAACTATGGCTACACCTTC. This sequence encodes CASSRDRGLNYGYTF. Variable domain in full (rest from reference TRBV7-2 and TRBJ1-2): GAGVSQSPSNKVTEKGKDVELRCDPISGHTALYWYRQSLGQGLEFLIYFQGNSAPDKSGLPSDRFSAERTGGSVSTLTIQRTQQEDSAVYLCASSRDRGLNYGYTFGSGTRLTVV.

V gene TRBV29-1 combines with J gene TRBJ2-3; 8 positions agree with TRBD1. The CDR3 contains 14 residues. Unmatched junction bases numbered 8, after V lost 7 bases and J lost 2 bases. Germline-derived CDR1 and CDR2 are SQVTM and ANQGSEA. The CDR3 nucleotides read TGCAGCGCGGCCGACAGGGGAACCACAGATACGCAGTATTTT. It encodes CSAADRGTTDTQYF.

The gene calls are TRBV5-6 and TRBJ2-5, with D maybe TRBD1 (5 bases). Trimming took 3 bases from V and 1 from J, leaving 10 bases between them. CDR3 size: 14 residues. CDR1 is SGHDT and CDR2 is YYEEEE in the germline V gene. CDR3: CASSYLGAQETQYF. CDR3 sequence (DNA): TGTGCCAGCAGCTATCTAGGGGCCCAAGAGACCCAGTACTTC. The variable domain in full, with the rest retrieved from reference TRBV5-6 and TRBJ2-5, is DAGVTQSPTHLIKTRGQQVTLRCSPKSGHDTVSWYQQALGQGPQFIFQYYEEEERQRGNFPDRFSGHQFPNYSSELNVNALLLGDSALYLCASSYLGAQETQYFGPGTRLLVL.

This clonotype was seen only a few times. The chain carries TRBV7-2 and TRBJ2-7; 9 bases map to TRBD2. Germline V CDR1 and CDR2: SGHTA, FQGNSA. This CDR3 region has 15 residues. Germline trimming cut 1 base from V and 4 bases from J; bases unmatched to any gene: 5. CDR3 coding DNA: TGTGCCAGCAGCTTAGTGGTGACTAGCGGTTACGAGCAGTACTTC. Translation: CASSLVVTSGYEQYF.

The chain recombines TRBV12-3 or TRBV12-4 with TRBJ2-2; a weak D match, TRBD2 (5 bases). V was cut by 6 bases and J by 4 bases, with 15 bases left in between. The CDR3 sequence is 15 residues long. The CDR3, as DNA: TGTGCCAGCAGGCGGGCGGTGGCCGGCACCGGGGAGCTGTTTTTT. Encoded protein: CASRRAVAGTGELFF.

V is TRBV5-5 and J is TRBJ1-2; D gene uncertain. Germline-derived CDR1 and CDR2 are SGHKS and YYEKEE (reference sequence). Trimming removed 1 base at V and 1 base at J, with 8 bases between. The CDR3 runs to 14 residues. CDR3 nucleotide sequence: TGTGCCAGCAGCTTGTATAACCGTAACTATGGCTACACCTTC. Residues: CASSLYNRNYGYTF.

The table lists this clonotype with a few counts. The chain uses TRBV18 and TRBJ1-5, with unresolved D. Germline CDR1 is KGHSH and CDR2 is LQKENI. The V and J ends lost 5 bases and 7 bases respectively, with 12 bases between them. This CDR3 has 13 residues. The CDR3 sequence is CASSWEIRQPQHF. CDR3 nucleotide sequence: TGTGCCAGCTCATGGGAGATCCGACAGCCCCAGCATTTT. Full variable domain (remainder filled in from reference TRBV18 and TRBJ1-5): NAGVMQNPRHLVRRRGQEARLRCSPMKGHSHVYWYRQLPEEGLKFMVYLQKENIIDESGMPKERFSAEFPKEGPSILRIQQVVRGDSAAYFCASSWEIRQPQHFGDGTRLSIL.

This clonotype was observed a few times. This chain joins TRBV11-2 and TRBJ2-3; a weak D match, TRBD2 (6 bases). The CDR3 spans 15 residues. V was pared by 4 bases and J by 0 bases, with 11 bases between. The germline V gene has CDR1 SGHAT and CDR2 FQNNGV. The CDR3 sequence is CASSSDGGSTDTQYF. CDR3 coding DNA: TGTGCCAGCAGCTCTGATGGGGGGAGCACAGATACGCAGTATTTT.

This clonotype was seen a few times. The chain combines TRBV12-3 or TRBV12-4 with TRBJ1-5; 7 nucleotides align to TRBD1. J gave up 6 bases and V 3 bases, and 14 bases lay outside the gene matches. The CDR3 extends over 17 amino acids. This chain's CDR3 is CASSLGQGVIQGQPQHF. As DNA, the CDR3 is TGTGCCAGCAGTTTGGGTCAGGGGGTAATTCAGGGTCAGCCCCAGCATTTT.

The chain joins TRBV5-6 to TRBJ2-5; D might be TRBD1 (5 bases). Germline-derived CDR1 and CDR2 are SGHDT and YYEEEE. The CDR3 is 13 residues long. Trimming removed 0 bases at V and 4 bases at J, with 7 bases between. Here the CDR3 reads CASSLERGETQYF. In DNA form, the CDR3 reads TGTGCCAGCAGCTTGGAAAGGGGAGAGACCCAGTACTTC.

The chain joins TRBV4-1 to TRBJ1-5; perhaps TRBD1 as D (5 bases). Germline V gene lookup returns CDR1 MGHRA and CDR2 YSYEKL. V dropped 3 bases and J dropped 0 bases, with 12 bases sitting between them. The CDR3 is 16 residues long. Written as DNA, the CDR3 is TGCGCCAGCAGCCACAATCCGGGGGTTAGCAATCAGCCCCAGCATTTT. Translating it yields CASSHNPGVSNQPQHF.

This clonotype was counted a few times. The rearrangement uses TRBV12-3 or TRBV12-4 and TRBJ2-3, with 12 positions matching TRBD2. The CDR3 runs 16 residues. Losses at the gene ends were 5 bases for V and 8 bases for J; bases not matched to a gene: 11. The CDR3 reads CASSILAGGSGGTQYF. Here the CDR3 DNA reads TGTGCCAGCAGTATCCTAGCGGGGGGGTCGGGTGGTACGCAGTATTTT.

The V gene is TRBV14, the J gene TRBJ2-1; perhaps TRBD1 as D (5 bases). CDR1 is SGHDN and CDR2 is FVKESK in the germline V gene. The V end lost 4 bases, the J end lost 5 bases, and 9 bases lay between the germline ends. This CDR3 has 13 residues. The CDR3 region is CASSRRRDNEQFF. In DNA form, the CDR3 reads TGTGCCAGCAGCCGGCGCAGGGACAATGAGCAGTTCTTC.

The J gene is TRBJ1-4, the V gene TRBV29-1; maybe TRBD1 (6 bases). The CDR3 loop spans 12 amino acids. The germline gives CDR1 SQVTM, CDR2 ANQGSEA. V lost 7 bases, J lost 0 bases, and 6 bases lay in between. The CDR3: CSAGATNEKLFF. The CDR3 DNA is TGCAGCGCAGGGGCAACTAATGAAAAACTGTTTTTT. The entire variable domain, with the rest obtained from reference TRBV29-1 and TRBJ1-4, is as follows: SAVISQKPSRDICQRGTSLTIQCQVDSQVTMMFWYRQQPGQSLTLIATANQGSEATYESGFVIDKFPISRPNLTFSTLTVSNMSPEDSSIYLCSAGATNEKLFFGSGTQLSVL.

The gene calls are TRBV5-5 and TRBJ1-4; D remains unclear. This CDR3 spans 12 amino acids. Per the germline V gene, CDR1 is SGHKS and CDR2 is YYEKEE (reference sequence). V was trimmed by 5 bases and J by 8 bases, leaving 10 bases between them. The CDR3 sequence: CASSPLGEKLFF. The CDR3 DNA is TGTGCCAGCAGTCCGTTGGGAGAAAAACTGTTTTTT.

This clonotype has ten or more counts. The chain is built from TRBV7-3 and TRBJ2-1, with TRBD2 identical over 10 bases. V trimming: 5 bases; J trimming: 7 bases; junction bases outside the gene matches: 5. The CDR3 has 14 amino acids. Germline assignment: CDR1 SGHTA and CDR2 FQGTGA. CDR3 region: CASSKRGGTNEQFF. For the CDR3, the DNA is TGTGCCAGCAGCAAGCGGGGGGGGACGAATGAGCAGTTCTTC.

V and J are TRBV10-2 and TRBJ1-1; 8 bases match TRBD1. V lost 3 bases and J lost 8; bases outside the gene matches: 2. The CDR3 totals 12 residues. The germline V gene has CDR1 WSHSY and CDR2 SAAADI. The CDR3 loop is CASSERTGEAFF. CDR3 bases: TGCGCCAGCAGTGAACGGACAGGGGAAGCTTTCTTT.

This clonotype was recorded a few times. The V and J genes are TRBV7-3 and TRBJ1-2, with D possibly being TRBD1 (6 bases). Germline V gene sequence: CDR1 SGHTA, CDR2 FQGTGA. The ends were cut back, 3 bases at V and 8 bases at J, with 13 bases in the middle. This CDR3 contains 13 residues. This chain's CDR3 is CASSLGASGGYTF. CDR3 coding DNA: TGTGCCAGCAGCTTGGGGGCGAGTGGGGGCTACACCTTC.

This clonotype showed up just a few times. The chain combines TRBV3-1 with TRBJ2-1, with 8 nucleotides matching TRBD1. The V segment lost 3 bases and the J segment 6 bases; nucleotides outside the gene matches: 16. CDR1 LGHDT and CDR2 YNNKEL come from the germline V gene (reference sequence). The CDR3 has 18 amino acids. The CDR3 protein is CASSHFTETGVVTNEQFF. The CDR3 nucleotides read TGTGCCAGCAGCCACTTCACTGAGACAGGGGTGGTTACCAATGAGCAGTTCTTC.

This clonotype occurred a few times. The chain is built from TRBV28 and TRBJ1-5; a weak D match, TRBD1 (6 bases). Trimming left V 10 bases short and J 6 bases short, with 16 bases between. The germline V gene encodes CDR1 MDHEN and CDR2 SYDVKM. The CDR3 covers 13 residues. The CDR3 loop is CATRSGGTQPQHF. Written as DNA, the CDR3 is TGTGCCACCCGGTCGGGGGGCACTCAGCCCCAGCATTTT. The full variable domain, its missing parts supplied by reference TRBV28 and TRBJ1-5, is DVKVTQSSRYLVKRTGEKVFLECVQDMDHENMFWYRQDPGLGLRLIYFSYDVKMKEKGDIPEGYSVSREKKERFSLILESASTNQTSMYLCATRSGGTQPQHFGDGTRLSIL.